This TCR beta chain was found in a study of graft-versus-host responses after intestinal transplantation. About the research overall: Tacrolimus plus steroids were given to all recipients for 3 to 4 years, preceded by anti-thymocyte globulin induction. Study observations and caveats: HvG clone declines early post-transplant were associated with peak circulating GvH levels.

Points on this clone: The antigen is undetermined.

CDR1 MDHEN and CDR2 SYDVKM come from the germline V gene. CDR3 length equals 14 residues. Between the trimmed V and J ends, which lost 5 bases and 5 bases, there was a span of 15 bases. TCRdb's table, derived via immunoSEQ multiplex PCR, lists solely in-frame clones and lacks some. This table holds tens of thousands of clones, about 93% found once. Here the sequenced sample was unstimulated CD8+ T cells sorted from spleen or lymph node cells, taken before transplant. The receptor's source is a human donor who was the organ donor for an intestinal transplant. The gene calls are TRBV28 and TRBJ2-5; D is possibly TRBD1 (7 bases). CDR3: CASSGNRGGETQYF. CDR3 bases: TGTGCCAGCAGTGGGAACAGGGGAGGTGAGACCCAGTACTTC.